A selection of T cell receptor beta chains follows, all from one sample in a study of Ad26.COV2.S vaccination and SARS-CoV-2 variants. Profiling relied on immunoSEQ multiplex PCR, and the TCRdb table lists in-frame clones only, not all of them. The table has about 350,000 clones, about 92% seen once; the top ten hold under 5%. The sequencing used peripheral blood, collected after recovery from COVID-19. The receptors come from a human donor who had recovered from COVID-19. The CDR3 runs from the conserved cysteine through the conserved F or W. Each record gives: V gene, D gene, J gene, clone size, CDR3 DNA, CDR3 protein. A D gene is named only where the DNA matches it firmly. A clone size is listed for some rows: how often the clone was seen (once, few, many), or a class if it is expanded.

TRBV9,.,TRBJ2-3,.,TGTGCCAGCAGCCCAGGTCGAGGGACACAGTTTACAGATACGCAGTATTTT,CASSPGRGTQFTDTQYF
TRBV6-5,.,TRBJ1-1,.,TGTGCCAGCAGTTACTCGTTAGACGTCTCTGAAGCTTTCTTT,CASSYSLDVSEAFF
TRBV29-1,.,TRBJ1-3,once,TGCAGCGTTGAAGATCGGCACCCTTCTGGAAACACCATATATTTT,CSVEDRHPSGNTIYF
TRBV5-1,TRBD2,TRBJ2-1,.,TGCGCCAGCAGCGCCGCCCCTAGCGGGGGGGTGCGTGAGCAGTTCTTC,CASSAAPSGGVREQFF
TRBV28,.,TRBJ2-1,.,TGTGCCAGCAGTTTCGCTGGAGGGCGGGGTGGCAATGAGCAGTTCTTC,CASSFAGGRGGNEQFF
TRBV14,TRBD1,TRBJ2-3,.,TGTGCCAGCAGCCCCGAACTCCGGGACAGGGGGCTTGGGCAGTATTTT,CASSPELRDRGLGQYF
TRBV6-5,.,TRBJ1-1,.,TGTGCCAGCAGTCAGAATTTAATCAGGGGTCGAGAAGCTTTCTTT,CASSQNLIRGREAFF
TRBV5-4,TRBD1,TRBJ2-3,.,TGTGCCAGCAGCTTCCACGGACAGGGTCGGACAGATACGCAGTATTTT,CASSFHGQGRTDTQYF
TRBV5-4,TRBD1,TRBJ2-2,.,TGTGCCAGCAGCTGGGGGACAGGGGGCCGGAACGGGGAGCTGTTTTTT,CASSWGTGGRNGELFF
TRBV13,.,TRBJ1-2,.,TGTGCCAGCAGCTTAGTTGGGGGGGCGAGTGGCTACACCTTC,CASSLVGGASGYTF
TRBV5-4,.,TRBJ2-5,once,TGTGCCAGCAGCTTGTGGCGGGGGCTACAAGAGACCCAGTACTTC,CASSLWRGLQETQYF
TRBV14,TRBD1,TRBJ1-1,.,TGTGCCAGCAGCCAAGATTCACCCCCAGACAGGGGGGGCACTGAAGCTTTCTTT,CASSQDSPPDRGGTEAFF
TRBV5-6,TRBD2,TRBJ2-1,.,TGTGCCAGCAGCTTAGGGACTAGCGGTATTGAGCAGTTCTTC,CASSLGTSGIEQFF
TRBV18,.,TRBJ2-3,.,TGTGCCAGCTCACCACCGCCTGCGTCAGATACGCAGTATTTT,CASSPPPASDTQYF
TRBV7-6,TRBD1,TRBJ2-7,.,TGTGCCAGCAGCTCGACCGGGACAGGGAACGAGCAGTACTTC,CASSSTGTGNEQYF
TRBV25-1,TRBD1,TRBJ1-6,.,TGTGCCAGCAGTGGGGGACAGATGGGGAGTTCCTATAATTCACCCCTCCACTTT,CASSGGQMGSSYNSPLHF
TRBV5-1,.,TRBJ1-1,.,TGCGCCAGCAGCTTAGGACAGGAAGCTTTCTTT,CASSLGQEAFF
TRBV9,.,TRBJ2-3,.,TGTGCCAGCAGCGTAGGACAGGCCTTAGGGGATACGCAGTATTTT,CASSVGQALGDTQYF
TRBV29-1,.,TRBJ1-6,.,TGCAGCGTTTCTGGGACGCCTAATTCACCCCTCCACTTT,CSVSGTPNSPLHF
TRBV21-1,.,TRBJ1-1,.,TGTGCCAGCAGCAACCCCCAAACAGGGGGGACTGAAGCTTTCTTT,CASSNPQTGGTEAFF
TRBV6-1,TRBD2,TRBJ2-3,once,TGTGCCAGCAGTGAAGGGGGGGGTCCAGATACGCAGTATTTT,CASSEGGGPDTQYF
TRBV9,.,TRBJ2-2,.,TGTGCCAGCAGCGTCCGGGCCGCTACTAACACCGGGGAGCTGTTTTTT,CASSVRAATNTGELFF
TRBV19,.,TRBJ1-1,.,TGTGCCAGTAGTATAGAGGGACTGAGGTACACTGAAGCTTTCTTT,CASSIEGLRYTEAFF
TRBV7-2,TRBD1,TRBJ1-1,once,TGTGCCAGCAGTCCGAACAGGGGCTGGATTGCTGAAGCTTTCTTT,CASSPNRGWIAEAFF
TRBV11-2,.,TRBJ2-6,.,TGTGCCAGCAGCGGTAGGAGTGGTGGGGCCAACGTCCTGACTTTC,CASSGRSGGANVLTF
TRBV9,TRBD1,TRBJ2-7,.,TGTGCCAGCAGCGTAGCCGGGACAGGATCCTACGAGCAGTACTTC,CASSVAGTGSYEQYF
TRBV27,TRBD2,TRBJ2-5,.,TGTGCCAGCAGTCCGCTAGCGGGGAAAGAGACCCAGTACTTC,CASSPLAGKETQYF
TRBV18,.,TRBJ2-7,once,TGTGCCAGCTCACCGTCCGGTCAGGGGGAGCAGTACTTC,CASSPSGQGEQYF
TRBV27,.,TRBJ2-1,.,TGTGCCAGCAGTTTTGACACGGGGGGACAGGACTACTACAATGAGCAGTTCTTC,CASSFDTGGQDYYNEQFF
TRBV11-2,.,TRBJ2-2,few,TGTGCCAGCAGCTTCAACACCGGGGAGCTGTTTTTT,CASSFNTGELFF
TRBV13,TRBD1,TRBJ2-1,.,TGTGCCAGCAGCTTACAGGGGGCCAGAGTGAGTGAGCAGTTCTTC,CASSLQGARVSEQFF